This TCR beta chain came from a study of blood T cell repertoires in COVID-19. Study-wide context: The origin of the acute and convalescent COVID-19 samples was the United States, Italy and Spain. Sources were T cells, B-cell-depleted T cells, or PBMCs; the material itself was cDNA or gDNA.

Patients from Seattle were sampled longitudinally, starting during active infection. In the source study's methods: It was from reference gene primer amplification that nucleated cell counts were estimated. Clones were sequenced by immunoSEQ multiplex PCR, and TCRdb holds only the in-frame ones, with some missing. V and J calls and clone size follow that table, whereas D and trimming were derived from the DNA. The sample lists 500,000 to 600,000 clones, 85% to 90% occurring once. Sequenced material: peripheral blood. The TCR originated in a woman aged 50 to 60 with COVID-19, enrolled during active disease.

The CDR3 DNA sequence: TGTGCCTGGAGTAGATACAGGTCTAACTATGGCTACACCTTC. It codes for CAWSRYRSNYGYTF. V is TRBV30 and J is TRBJ1-2; D perhaps matches TRBD1 (5 bases). CDR3 length: 14 amino acids. CDR1 is GTSNPN and CDR2 is SVGIG in the germline V gene (reference sequence). Trimming removed 2 bases from V and 0 bases from J, with 10 bases in between.